This entry features one T cell receptor (beta chain) sequence. This CDR3 has 15 amino acids. Germline CDR1 and CDR2: MNHEY and SVGEGT. The V gene end was trimmed by 5 bases and the J gene end by 3 bases; junction bases not matched to a gene: 8. These data originate in a study of blood T cell repertoires in COVID-19. Assay: immunoSEQ multiplex PCR; the TCRdb copy retains only in-frame clones and omits some. Counted here are more than 85,000 clones, less than 85% occurring once; the ten biggest clones make up more than 4%. The sequence came from a human donor in a cohort sampled during active or convalescent COVID-19. This chain connects TRBV6-2 or TRBV6-3 to TRBJ1-2; 8 positions agree with TRBD1. The sequencing input was peripheral blood. The CDR3 DNA reads TGTGCCAGCAGTACCCGGGTCAGGGGGCACTATGGCTACACCTTC. Protein: CASSTRVRGHYGYTF.